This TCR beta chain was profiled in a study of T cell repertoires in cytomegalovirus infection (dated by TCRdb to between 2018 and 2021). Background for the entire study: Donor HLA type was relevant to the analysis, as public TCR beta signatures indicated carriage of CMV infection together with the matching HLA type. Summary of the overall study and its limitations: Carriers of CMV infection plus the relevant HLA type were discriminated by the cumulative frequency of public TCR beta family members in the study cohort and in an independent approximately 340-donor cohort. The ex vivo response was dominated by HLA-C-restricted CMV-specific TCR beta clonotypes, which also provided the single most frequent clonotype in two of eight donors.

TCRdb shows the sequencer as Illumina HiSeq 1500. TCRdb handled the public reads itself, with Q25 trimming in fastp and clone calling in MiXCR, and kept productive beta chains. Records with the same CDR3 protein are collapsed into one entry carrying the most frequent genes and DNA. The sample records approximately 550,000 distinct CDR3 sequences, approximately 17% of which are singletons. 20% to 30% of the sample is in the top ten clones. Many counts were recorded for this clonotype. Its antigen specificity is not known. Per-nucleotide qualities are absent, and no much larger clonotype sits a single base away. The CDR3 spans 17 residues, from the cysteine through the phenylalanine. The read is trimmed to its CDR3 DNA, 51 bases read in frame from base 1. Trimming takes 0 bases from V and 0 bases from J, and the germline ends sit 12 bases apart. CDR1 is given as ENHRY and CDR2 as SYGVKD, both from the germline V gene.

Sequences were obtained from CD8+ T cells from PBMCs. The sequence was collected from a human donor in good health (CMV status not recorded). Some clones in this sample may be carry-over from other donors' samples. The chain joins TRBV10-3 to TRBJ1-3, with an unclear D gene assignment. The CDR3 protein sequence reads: CAISESVRESSGNTIYF. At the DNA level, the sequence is TGTGCCATCAGTGAGTCCGTAAGAGAGAGCTCTGGAAACACCATATATTTT.